This T cell receptor beta chain derives from a study of blood T cell repertoires in COVID-19. Study details: COVID-19 samples collected from the United States, Italy and Spain covered acute and convalescent phases. T cells, B-cell-depleted T cells, or PBMCs supplied cDNA or gDNA.

In the original workflow: Quantification of nucleated cells was approximated via reference gene primer amplification. Profiling relied on immunoSEQ multiplex PCR, and the TCRdb table lists in-frame clones only, not all of them. The DNA was the basis for D and trimming; V, J and clone size are from that table. Of about 110,000 clones in the sample, 85% to 90% were seen once. The germline V gene encodes CDR1 SGHTA and CDR2 FQGNSA. This CDR3 comprises 17 residues. V lost 3 bases and J lost 2; bases outside the gene matches: 5. Sequenced material: peripheral blood. The chain joins TRBV7-2 to TRBJ2-5; 14 positions match TRBD2. The receptor comes from a woman aged 50 to 60 with acute or convalescent COVID-19. The CDR3 coding sequence is TGTGCCAGCAGCTTCGAAAGACTAGCGGGAGGGCAAGAGACCCAGTACTTC. Translated, it gives CASSFERLAGGQETQYF.